These T cell receptor beta chains were read from a single sample in a study of cytomegalovirus exposure and HLA in healthy donors. Produced via immunoSEQ multiplex PCR; TCRdb's table is partial and in-frame only. The repertoire holds some 150,000 clones, with about 9.1% as singletons. The specimen was PBMCs. The receptors come from a woman between 40 and 55 years old in good health and CMV-seropositive. Each CDR3 is given with its conserved first and last residue. The D gene is left open where the match is weak. The size entry is marked missing in some rows and otherwise reads once, few, many or a size class.

TRBJ2-7	TRBV2	.	.	CASAEGTYQYEQYF	TGTGCCAGCGCAGAAGGGACATACCAATACGAGCAGTACTTC
TRBJ2-3	TRBV7-9	TRBD1	.	CASVTGGTDTQYF	TGTGCCAGCGTGACAGGGGGCACAGATACGCAGTATTTT
TRBJ2-7	TRBV5-6	.	few	CASSLQGYEQYF	TGTGCCAGCAGCTTGCAGGGCTACGAGCAGTACTTC
TRBJ2-7	TRBV4-1	.	few	CASSQEVGRGFYEQYF	TGCGCCAGCAGCCAAGAAGTCGGCCGCGGTTTCTACGAGCAGTACTTC
TRBJ2-1	TRBV2	TRBD2	.	CASSGELAGANEQFF	TGTGCCAGCAGTGGGGAACTAGCGGGGGCTAATGAGCAGTTCTTC
TRBJ1-1	TRBV7-8	TRBD1	.	CASSFDRGYTEAFF	TGTGCCAGCAGCTTCGACAGGGGCTACACTGAAGCTTTCTTT
TRBJ1-5	TRBV7-7	.	few	CASSLATGRGFRQPQHF	TGTGCCAGCAGCTTAGCGACGGGGAGGGGGTTTCGTCAGCCCCAGCATTTT
TRBJ1-4	TRBV9	TRBD1	.	CASSPDRAPHEKLFF	TGTGCCAGCAGTCCGGACAGGGCCCCCCATGAAAAACTGTTTTTT
TRBJ1-1	TRBV5-1	.	few	CASSLDGGFRNTEAFF	TGCGCCAGCAGCTTGGATGGGGGGTTCAGGAACACTGAAGCTTTCTTT
TRBJ1-2	TRBV11-2	.	few	CASSLGGGHGYTF	TGTGCCAGCAGCTTAGGAGGCGGGCATGGCTACACCTTC
TRBJ1-2	TRBV7-2	.	.	CASSLRGGARGYTF	TGTGCCAGCAGCTTAAGGGGCGGGGCGCGGGGCTACACCTTC
TRBJ1-5	TRBV10-3	.	.	CAISYGLDQPQHF	TGTGCCATCAGCTATGGGCTGGATCAGCCCCAGCATTTT
TRBJ1-5	TRBV6-1	TRBD1	few	CASSGQGKYSNQPQHF	TGTGCCAGCAGTGGACAGGGCAAATATAGCAATCAGCCCCAGCATTTT
TRBJ2-5	TRBV6-1	.	few	CASSENALQETQYF	TGTGCCAGCAGTGAAAATGCACTCCAAGAGACCCAGTACTTC
TRBJ2-5	TRBV5-6	.	few	CASSSTGIRETQYF	TGTGCCAGCAGCTCTACAGGGATTCGGGAGACCCAGTACTTC
TRBJ1-1	TRBV7-6	TRBD1	.	CASSGSGTGTTEAFF	TGTGCCAGCAGCGGGTCCGGGACAGGGACGACTGAAGCTTTCTTT
TRBJ1-4	TRBV6-4	.	few	CASSGTGLLAVKLFF	TGTGCCAGCAGTGGTACAGGTTTACTGGCCGTGAAACTGTTTTTT
TRBJ2-1	TRBV6-5	TRBD1	.	CASRGQGAQNEQFF	TGTGCCAGCAGGGGACAGGGGGCGCAAAATGAGCAGTTCTTC
TRBJ1-5	TRBV7-2	.	few	CASSLLTAREQPQHF	TGTGCCAGCAGCTTATTGACAGCCAGAGAGCAGCCCCAGCATTTT
TRBJ2-5	TRBV11-3	.	few	CASSLTMPAPTETQYF	TGTGCCAGCAGCTTGACAATGCCCGCTCCGACCGAGACCCAGTACTTC
TRBJ2-2	TRBV7-3	.	few	CASSTGANTGELFF	TGTGCCAGCAGCACCGGAGCTAACACCGGGGAGCTGTTTTTT
TRBJ1-2	TRBV4-3	.	few	CASNPGSDFLYGYTF	TGCGCCAGCAATCCAGGGTCCGACTTCTTATATGGCTACACCTTC
TRBJ2-7	TRBV6-1	.	.	CASSKTGNSYEQYF	TGTGCCAGCAGTAAAACAGGGAACTCCTACGAGCAGTACTTC
TRBJ2-3	TRBV5-4	.	few	CASSTTWSDTQYF	TGTGCCAGCAGCACTACATGGTCAGATACGCAGTATTTT
TRBJ1-1	TRBV6-5	.	.	CASSYTGANTEAFF	TGTGCCAGCAGTTACACGGGAGCGAACACTGAAGCTTTCTTT
TRBJ2-2	TRBV10-3	.	.	CAISEAGTGELFF	TGTGCCATCAGTGAGGCGGGCACCGGGGAGCTGTTTTTT
TRBJ2-7	TRBV4-1	TRBD2	few	CASSRGLAGSLSYEQYF	TGCGCCAGCAGCCGGGGACTAGCGGGGTCCCTATCCTACGAGCAGTACTTC